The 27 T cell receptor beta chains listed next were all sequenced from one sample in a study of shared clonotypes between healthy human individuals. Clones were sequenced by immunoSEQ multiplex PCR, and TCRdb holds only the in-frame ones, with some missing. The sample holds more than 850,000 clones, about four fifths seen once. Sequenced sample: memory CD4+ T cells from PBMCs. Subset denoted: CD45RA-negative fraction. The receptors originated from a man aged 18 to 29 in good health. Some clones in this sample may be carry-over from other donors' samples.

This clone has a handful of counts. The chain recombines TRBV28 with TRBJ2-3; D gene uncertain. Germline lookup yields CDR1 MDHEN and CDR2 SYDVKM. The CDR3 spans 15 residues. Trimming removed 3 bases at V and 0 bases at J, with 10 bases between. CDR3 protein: CASSFDGPSTDTQYF. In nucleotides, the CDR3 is TGTGCCAGCAGTTTCGACGGTCCTAGCACAGATACGCAGTATTTT.

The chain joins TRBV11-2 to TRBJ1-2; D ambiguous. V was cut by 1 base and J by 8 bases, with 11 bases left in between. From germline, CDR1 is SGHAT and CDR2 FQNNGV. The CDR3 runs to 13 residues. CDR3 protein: CASSLALDGGYTF. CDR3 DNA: TGTGCCAGCAGCTTAGCCCTGGACGGCGGCTACACCTTC.

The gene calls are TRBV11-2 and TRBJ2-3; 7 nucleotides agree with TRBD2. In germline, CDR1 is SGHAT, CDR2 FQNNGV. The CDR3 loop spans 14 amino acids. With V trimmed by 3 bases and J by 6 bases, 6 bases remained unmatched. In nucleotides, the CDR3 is TGTGCCAGCAGCTTTGCGGGAGTGGGGGATACGCAGTATTTT. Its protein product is CASSFAGVGDTQYF.

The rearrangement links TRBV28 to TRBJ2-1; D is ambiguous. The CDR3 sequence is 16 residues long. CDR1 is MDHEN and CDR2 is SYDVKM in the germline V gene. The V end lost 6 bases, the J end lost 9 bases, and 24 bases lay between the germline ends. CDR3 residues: CASRPLGSTTTSEQFF. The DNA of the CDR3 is TGTGCCAGCAGACCGCTAGGATCCACCACGACAAGTGAGCAGTTCTTC.

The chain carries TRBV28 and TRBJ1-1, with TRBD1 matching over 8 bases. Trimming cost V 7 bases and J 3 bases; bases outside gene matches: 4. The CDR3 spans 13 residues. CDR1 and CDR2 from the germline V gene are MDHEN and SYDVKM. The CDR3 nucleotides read TGTGCCAGCACCGTGGACAGGGACACTGAAGCTTTCTTT. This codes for CASTVDRDTEAFF.

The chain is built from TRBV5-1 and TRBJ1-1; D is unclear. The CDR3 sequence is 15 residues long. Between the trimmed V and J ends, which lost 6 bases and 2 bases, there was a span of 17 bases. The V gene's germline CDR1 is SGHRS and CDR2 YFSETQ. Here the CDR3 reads CASTQGRGGNTEAFF. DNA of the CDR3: TGCGCCAGCACCCAAGGACGGGGTGGAAACACTGAAGCTTTCTTT.

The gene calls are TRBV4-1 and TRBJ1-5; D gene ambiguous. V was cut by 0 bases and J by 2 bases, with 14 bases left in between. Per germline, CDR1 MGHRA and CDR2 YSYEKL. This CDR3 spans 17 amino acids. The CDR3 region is CASSQETTWGGNQPQHF. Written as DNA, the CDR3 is TGCGCCAGCAGCCAAGAAACAACATGGGGTGGCAATCAGCCCCAGCATTTT.

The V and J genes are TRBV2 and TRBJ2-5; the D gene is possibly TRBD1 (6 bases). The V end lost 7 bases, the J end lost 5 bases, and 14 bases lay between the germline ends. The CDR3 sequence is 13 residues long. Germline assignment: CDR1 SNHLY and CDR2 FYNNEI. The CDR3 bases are TGTGCCAGCACCAAGGAGAGGGGGGAGACCCAGTACTTC. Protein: CASTKERGETQYF. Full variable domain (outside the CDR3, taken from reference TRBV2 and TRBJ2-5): EPEVTQTPSHQVTQMGQEVILRCVPISNHLYFYWYRQILGQKVEFLVSFYNNEISEKSEIFDDQFSVERPDGSNFTLKIRSTKLEDSAMYFCASTKERGETQYFGPGTRLLVL.

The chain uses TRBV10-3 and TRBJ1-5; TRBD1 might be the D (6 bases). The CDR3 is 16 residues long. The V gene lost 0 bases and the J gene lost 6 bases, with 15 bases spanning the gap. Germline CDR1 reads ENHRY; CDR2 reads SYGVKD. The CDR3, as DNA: TGTGCCATCAGTGAGTCTCGGAGCAGGGGAGCTCAGCCCCAGCATTTT. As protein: CAISESRSRGAQPQHF.

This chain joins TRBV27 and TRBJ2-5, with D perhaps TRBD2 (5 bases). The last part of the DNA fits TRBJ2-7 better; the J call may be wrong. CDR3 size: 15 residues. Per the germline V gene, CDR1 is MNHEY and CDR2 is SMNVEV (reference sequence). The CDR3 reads CASSPGGRLVYEQYF. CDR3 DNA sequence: TGTGCCAGCAGCCCTGGCGGGCGGCTTGTATACGAGCAGTACTTC.

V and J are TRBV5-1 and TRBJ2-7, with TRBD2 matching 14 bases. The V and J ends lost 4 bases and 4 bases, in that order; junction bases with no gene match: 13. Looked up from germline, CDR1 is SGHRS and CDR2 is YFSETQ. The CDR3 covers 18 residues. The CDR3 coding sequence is TGCGCCAGCAGCGGAACCCCGACAGGGACTAGCGGGAGTTACGAGCAGTACTTC. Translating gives CASSGTPTGTSGSYEQYF.

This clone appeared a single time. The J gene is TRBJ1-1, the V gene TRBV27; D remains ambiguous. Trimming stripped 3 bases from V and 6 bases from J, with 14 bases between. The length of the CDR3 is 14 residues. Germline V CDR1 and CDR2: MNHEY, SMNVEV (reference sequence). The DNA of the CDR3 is TGTGCCAGCAGTTTCTATCAAAGCGGGGCTGAAGCTTTCTTT. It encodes CASSFYQSGAEAFF.

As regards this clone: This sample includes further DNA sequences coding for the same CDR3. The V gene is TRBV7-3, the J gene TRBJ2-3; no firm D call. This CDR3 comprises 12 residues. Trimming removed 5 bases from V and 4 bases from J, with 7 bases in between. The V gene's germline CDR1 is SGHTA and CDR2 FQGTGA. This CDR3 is CASSPGADTQYF. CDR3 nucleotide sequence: TGTGCCAGCAGCCCGGGCGCAGATACGCAGTATTTT.

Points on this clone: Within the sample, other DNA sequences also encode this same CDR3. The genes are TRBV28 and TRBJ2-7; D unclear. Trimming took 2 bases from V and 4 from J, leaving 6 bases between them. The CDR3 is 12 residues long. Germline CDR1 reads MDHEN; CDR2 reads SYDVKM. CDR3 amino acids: CASSLQGYEQYF. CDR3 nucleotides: TGTGCCAGCAGTTTACAAGGTTACGAGCAGTACTTC.

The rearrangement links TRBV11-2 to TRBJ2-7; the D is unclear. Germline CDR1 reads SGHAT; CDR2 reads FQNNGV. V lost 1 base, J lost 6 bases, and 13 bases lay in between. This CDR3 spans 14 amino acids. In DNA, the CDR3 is TGTGCCAGCAGCTTAGTGGGTAGGATGGGCGAGCAGTACTTC. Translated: CASSLVGRMGEQYF.

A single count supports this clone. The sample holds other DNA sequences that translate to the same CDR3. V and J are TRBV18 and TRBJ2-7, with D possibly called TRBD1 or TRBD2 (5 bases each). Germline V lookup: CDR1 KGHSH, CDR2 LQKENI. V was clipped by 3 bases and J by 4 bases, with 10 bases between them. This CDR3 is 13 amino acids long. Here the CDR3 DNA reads TGTGCCAGCTCACCCAACGGGGCGTACGAGCAGTACTTC. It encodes CASSPNGAYEQYF.

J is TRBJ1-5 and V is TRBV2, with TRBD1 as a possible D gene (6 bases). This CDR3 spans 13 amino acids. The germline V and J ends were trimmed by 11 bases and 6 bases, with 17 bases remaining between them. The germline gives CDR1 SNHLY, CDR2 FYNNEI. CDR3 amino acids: CAGTPGVSQPQHF. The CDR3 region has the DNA TGTGCCGGAACCCCAGGGGTCAGTCAGCCCCAGCATTTT.

CDR3 residues: CACNQGGTYEQYF. The CDR3 nucleotides read TGTGCCTGCAATCAGGGAGGGACCTACGAGCAGTACTTC. The chain recombines TRBV30 with TRBJ2-7, with 7 bases that match TRBD2. Germline V CDR1 and CDR2: GTSNPN, SVGIG (reference sequence). J gave up 2 bases and V 6 bases, and 7 bases lay outside the gene matches. The length of the CDR3 is 13 residues. The full variable domain, with the rest looked up from reference TRBV30 and TRBJ2-7, is SQTIHQWPATLVQPVGSPLSLECTVEGTSNPNLYWYRQAAGRGLQLLFYSVGIGQISSEVPQNLSASRPQDRQFILSSKKLLLSDSGFYLCACNQGGTYEQYFGPGTRLTVT.

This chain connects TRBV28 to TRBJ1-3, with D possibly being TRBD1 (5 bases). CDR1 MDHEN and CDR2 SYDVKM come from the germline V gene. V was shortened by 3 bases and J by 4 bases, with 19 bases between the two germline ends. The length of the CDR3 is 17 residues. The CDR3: CASSFGGSGTAGNTIYF. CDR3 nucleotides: TGTGCCAGCAGTTTTGGGGGTTCCGGGACTGCGGGAAACACCATATATTTT.

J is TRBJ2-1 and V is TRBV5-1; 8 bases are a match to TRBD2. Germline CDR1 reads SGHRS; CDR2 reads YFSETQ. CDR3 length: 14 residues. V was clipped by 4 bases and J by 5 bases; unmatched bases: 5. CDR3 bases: TGCGCCAGCAGCCAACTAGCGGCAAACAATGAGCAGTTCTTC. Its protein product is CASSQLAANNEQFF.

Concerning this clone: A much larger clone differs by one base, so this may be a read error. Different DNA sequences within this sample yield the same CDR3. Written as DNA, the CDR3 is TGTGTCAGAAGCTTCCCGCATGCCCAGGGAAAGTGCTACGAGCAATACTTC. Translated: CVRSFPHAQGKCYEQYF. This rearrangement joins TRBV7-5 to TRBJ2-7; the table calls TRBD1, which could not be checked here. TRBV7-5 is a pseudogene locus. The CDR3 length is 17 residues.

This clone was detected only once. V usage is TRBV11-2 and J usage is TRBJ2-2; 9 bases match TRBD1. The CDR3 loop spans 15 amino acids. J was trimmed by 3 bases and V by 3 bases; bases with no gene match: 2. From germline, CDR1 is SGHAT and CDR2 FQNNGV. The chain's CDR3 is CASSLGDRDTGELFF. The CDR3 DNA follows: TGTGCCAGCAGCTTGGGGGACAGGGACACCGGGGAGCTGTTTTTT.

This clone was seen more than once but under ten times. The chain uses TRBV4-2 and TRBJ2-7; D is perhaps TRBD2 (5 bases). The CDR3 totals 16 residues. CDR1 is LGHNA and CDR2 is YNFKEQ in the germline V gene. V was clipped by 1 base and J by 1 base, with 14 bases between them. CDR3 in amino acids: CASSQGHSGTSYEQYF. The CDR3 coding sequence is TGTGCCAGCAGCCAAGGTCACAGCGGAACATCCTACGAGCAGTACTTC.

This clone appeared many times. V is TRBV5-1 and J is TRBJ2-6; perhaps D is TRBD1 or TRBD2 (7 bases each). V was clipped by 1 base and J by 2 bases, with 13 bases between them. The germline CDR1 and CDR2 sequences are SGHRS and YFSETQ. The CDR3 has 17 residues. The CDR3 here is CASSLTQGRAGANVLTF. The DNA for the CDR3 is TGCGCCAGCAGCTTGACACAGGGGAGGGCTGGGGCCAACGTCCTGACTTTC.

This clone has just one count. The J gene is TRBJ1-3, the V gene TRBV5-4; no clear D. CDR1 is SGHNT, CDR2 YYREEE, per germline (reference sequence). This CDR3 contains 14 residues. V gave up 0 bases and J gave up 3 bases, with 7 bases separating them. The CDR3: CASSLGGGGNTIYF. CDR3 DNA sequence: TGTGCCAGCAGCTTGGGCGGAGGTGGAAACACCATATATTTT.

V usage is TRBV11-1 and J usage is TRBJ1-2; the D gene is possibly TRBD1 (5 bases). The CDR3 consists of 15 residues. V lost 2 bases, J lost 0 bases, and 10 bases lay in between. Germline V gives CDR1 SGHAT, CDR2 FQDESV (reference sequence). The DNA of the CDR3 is TGTGCCAGCAGCTTAACGGGACGGCCTAACTATGGCTACACCTTC. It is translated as CASSLTGRPNYGYTF.

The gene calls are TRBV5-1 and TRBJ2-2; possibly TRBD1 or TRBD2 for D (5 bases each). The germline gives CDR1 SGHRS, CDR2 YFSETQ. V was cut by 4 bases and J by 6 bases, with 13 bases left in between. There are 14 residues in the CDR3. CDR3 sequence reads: CASSPVGASGELFF. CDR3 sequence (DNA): TGCGCCAGCAGCCCAGTCGGGGCCTCCGGGGAGCTGTTTTTT.